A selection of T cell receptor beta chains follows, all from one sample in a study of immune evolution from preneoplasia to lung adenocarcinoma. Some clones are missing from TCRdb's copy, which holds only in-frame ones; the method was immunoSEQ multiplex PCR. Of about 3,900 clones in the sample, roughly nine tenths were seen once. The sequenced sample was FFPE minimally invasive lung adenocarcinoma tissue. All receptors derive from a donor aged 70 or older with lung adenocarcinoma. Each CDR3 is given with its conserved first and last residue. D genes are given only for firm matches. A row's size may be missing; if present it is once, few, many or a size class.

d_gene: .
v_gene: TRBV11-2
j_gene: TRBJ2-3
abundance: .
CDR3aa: CASSHQDTQYF
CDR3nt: TGTGCCAGCAGCCATCAAGATACGCAGTATTTT

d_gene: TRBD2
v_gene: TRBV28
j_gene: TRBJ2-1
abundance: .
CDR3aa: CASSLSAGGSYNEQFF
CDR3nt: TGTGCCAGCAGTTTATCGGCGGGAGGCTCCTACAATGAGCAGTTCTTC

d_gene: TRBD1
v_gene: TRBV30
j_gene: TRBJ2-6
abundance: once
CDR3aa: CAWKGQGGSRRNTGANVLTF
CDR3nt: TGTGCCTGGAAAGGGCAAGGGGGCTCGCGGCGGAACACTGGGGCCAACGTCCTGACTTTC

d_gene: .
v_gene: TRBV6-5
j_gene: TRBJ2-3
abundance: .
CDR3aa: CASSYGQGGTDTQYF
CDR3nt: TGTGCCAGCAGTTACGGGCAGGGGGGGACAGATACGCAGTATTTT

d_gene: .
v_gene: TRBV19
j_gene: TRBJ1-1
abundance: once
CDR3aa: CASRWDKKAFF
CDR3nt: TGTGCCAGTCGCTGGGACAAAAAAGCTTTCTTT

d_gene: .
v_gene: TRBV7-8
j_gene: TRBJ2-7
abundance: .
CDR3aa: CASSPDQGLFAYEQYF
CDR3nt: TGTGCCAGCAGCCCCGACCAGGGACTTTTCGCCTACGAGCAGTACTTC

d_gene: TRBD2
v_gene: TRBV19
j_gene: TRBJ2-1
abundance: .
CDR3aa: CASNPASSVGGTSGRNEQFF
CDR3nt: TGTGCCAGTAACCCCGCGTCGTCTGTTGGGGGGACTAGCGGGAGGAATGAGCAGTTCTTC

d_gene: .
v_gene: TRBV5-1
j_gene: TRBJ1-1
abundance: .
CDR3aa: CASSSGGGVDTEAFF
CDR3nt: TGCGCCAGCAGCTCTGGTGGGGGCGTAGACACTGAAGCTTTCTTT

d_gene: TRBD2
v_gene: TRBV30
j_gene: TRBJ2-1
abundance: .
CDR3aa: CAWGGREDEQFF
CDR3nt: TGTGCCTGGGGGGGACGGGAGGATGAGCAGTTCTTC

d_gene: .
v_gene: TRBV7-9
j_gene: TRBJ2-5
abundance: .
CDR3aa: CASSRPGVQETQYF
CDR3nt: TGTGCCAGCAGCCGGCCCGGGGTGCAAGAGACCCAGTACTTC

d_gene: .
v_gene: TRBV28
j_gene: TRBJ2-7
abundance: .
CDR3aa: CASSLPAQAAEQYF
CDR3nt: TGTGCCAGCAGTTTACCCGCCCAGGCAGCCGAGCAGTACTTC

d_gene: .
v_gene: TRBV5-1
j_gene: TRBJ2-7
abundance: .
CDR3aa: CASSLRDSGEQYF
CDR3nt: TGCGCCAGCAGCCTCCGGGACTCCGGGGAGCAGTACTTC

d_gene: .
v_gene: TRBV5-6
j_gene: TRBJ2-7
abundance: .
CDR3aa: CASSFQVYEQYF
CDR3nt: TGTGCCAGCAGCTTCCAGGTCTACGAGCAGTACTTC

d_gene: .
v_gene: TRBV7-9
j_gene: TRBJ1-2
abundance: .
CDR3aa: CASSPPWENYGYTF
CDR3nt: TGTGCCAGCAGCCCTCCCTGGGAGAACTATGGCTACACCTTC

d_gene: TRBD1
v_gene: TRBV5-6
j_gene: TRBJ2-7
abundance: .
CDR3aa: CASSLWDRETSEQYF
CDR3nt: TGTGCCAGCAGCTTATGGGACAGGGAGACCTCCGAGCAGTACTTC

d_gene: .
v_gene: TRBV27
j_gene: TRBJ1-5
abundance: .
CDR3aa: CASSFPGGNQPQHF
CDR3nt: TGTGCCAGCAGTTTCCCGGGGGGGAATCAGCCCCAGCATTTT

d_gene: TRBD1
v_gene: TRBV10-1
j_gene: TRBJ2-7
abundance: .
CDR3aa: CASSTGTGRNEQYF
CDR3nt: TGCGCCAGCAGCACCGGGACAGGGAGGAACGAGCAGTACTTC

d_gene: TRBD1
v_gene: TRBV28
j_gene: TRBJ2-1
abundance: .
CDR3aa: CASSRGQDYYNEQFF
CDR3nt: TGTGCCAGCAGTCGAGGACAGGATTACTACAATGAGCAGTTCTTC

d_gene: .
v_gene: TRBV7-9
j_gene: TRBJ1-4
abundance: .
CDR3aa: CASSFGGINEKLFF
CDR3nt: TGTGCCAGCAGCTTTGGGGGCATTAATGAAAAACTGTTTTTT

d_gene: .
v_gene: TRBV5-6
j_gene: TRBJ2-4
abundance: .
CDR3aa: CASSLDRHGGRVSKNIQYF
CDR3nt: TGTGCCAGCAGCTTGGATCGCCACGGGGGCAGGGTTTCCAAAAACATTCAGTACTTC

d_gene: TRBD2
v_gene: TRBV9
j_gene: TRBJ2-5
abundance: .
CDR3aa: CASSVEGLARETQYF
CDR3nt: TGTGCCAGCAGCGTAGAAGGACTAGCACGAGAGACCCAGTACTTC

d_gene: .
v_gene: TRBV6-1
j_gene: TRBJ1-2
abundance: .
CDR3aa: CASESGQSLGYTF
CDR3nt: TGTGCCAGCGAGTCAGGGCAAAGTCTCGGCTACACCTTC

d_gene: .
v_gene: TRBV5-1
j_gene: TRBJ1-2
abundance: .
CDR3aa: CASSRDAWDYGYTF
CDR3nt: TGCGCCAGCAGCCGGGACGCCTGGGACTATGGCTACACCTTC

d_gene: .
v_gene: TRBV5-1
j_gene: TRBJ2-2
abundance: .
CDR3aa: CASSPRRETNTGELFF
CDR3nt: TGCGCCAGCAGCCCGCGGAGGGAAACGAACACCGGGGAGCTGTTTTTT

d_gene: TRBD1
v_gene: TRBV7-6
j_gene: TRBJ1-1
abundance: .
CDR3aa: CASSPIPGQGYMNTEAFF
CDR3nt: TGTGCCAGCAGCCCGATTCCGGGACAGGGCTACATGAACACTGAAGCTTTCTTT

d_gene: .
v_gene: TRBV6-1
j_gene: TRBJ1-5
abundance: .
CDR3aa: CASSERQQDRNQPQHF
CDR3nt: TGTGCCAGCAGTGAACGGCAACAGGACCGCAATCAGCCCCAGCATTTT

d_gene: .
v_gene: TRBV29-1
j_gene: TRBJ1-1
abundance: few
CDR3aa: CSAQNRVETEAFF
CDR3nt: TGCAGCGCCCAGAACAGGGTTGAGACTGAAGCTTTCTTT

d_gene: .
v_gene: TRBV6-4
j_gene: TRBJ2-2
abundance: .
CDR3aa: CASSDQGGTGELFF
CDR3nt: TGTGCCAGCAGTGACCAGGGGGGCACCGGGGAGCTGTTTTTT

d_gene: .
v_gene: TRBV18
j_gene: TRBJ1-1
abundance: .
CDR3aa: CASSPMREGTKAFF
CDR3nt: TGTGCCAGCTCACCTATGCGGGAGGGGACTAAAGCTTTCTTT

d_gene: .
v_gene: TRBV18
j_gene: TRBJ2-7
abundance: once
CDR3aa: CASSPLKSVWQYF
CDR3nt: TGTGCCAGCTCACCATTGAAAAGCGTTTGGCAGTACTTC

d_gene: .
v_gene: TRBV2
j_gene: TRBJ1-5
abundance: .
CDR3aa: CASSVGRVDQPQHF
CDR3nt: TGTGCCAGCAGTGTAGGCAGGGTCGATCAGCCCCAGCATTTT

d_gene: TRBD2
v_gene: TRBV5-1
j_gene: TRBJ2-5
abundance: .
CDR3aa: CASSLGSGTSGRTETQYF
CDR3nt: TGCGCCAGCAGCTTGGGATCCGGCACTAGCGGGAGAACAGAGACCCAGTACTTC

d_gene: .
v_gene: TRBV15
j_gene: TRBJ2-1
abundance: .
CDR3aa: CATSRDQDSSYNEQFF
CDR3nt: TGTGCCACCAGCAGAGATCAGGACAGCTCCTACAATGAGCAGTTCTTC

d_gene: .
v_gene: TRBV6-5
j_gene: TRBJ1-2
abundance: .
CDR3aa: CATGDSGGYTF
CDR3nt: TGTGCCACTGGGGACTCCGGGGGCTACACCTTC

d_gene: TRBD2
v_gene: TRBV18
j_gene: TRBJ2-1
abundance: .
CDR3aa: CASSPRGPGGGSYNEQFF
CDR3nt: TGTGCCAGCTCACCACGGGGTCCGGGGGGGGGCTCCTACAATGAGCAGTTCTTC

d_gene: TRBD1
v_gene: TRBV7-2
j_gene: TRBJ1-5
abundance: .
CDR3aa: CASSQTGGNQPQHF
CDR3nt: TGTGCCAGCAGTCAAACAGGGGGCAATCAGCCCCAGCATTTT

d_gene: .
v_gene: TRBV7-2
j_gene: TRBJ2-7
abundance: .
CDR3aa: CASSGSSYEQYF
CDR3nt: TGTGCCAGCAGCGGATCCTCCTACGAGCAGTACTTC

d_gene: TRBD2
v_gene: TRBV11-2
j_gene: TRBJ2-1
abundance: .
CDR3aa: CASSFSASGSYNEQFF
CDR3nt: TGTGCCAGCAGCTTTTCGGCGAGCGGGAGCTACAATGAGCAGTTCTTC

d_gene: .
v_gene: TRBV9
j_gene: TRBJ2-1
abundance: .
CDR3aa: CASSVGEAYNEQFF
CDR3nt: TGTGCCAGCAGCGTAGGGGAGGCCTACAATGAGCAGTTCTTC

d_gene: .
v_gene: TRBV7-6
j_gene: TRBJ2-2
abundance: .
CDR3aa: CASSPFRADTGELFF
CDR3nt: TGTGCCAGCAGCCCGTTTCGGGCAGACACCGGGGAGCTGTTTTTT

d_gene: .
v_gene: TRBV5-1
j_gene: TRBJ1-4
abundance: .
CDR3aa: CASSTWGGPNEKLFF
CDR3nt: TGCGCCAGCTCCACGTGGGGGGGCCCTAATGAAAAACTGTTTTTT

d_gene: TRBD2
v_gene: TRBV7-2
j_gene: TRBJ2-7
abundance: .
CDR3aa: CASSVTGSWGVAGAYEQYF
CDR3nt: TGTGCCAGCAGCGTTACAGGGTCGTGGGGGGTAGCGGGAGCCTACGAGCAGTACTTC

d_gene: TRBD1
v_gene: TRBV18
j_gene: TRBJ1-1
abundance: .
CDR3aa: CASSQGTGGTTEAFF
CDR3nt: TGTGCCAGCTCACAGGGTACAGGGGGCACCACTGAAGCTTTCTTT

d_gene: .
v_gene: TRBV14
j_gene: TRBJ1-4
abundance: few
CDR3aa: CASRESGYEKLFF
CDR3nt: TGTGCCAGCAGGGAATCGGGATATGAAAAACTGTTTTTT

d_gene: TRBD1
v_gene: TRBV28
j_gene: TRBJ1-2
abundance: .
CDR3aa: CASSLIPQGDGDGYTF
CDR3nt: TGTGCCAGCAGTTTAATCCCACAGGGGGACGGGGATGGCTACACCTTC

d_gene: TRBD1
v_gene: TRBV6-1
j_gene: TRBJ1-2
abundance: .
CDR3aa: CASSEEEGAGGNGYTF
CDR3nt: TGTGCCAGCAGTGAAGAGGAGGGGGCAGGGGGGAATGGCTACACCTTC

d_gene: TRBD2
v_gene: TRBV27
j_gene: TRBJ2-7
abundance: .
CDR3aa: CASSLTSASYEQYF
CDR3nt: TGTGCCAGCAGTTTAACTAGCGCATCCTACGAGCAGTACTTC

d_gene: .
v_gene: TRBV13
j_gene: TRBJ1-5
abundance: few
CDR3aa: CASSLHGDQPQHF
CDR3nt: TGTGCCAGCAGCTTGCATGGCGATCAGCCCCAGCATTTT

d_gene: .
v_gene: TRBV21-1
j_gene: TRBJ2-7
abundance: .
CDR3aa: CASSKTVPGGCTYEQYF
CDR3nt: TGTGCCAGCAGCAAAACCGTACCTGGCGGTTGCACCTACGAGCAGTACTTC

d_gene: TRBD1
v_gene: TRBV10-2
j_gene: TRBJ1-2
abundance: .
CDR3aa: CATQQGRNYGYTF
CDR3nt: TGCGCCACCCAACAGGGGCGGAACTATGGCTACACCTTC

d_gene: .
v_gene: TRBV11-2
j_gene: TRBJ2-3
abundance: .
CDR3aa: CASSPRSGLGTDTQYF
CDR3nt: TGTGCCAGCAGCCCTCGGAGTGGGTTGGGCACAGATACGCAGTATTTT

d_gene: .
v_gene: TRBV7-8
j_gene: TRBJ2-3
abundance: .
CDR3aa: CASSLVDLASTDTQYF
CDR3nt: TGTGCCAGCAGCTTAGTGGACTTAGCCTCCACAGATACGCAGTATTTT

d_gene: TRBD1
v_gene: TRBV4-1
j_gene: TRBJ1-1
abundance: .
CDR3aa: CASSQGQGSGNTEAFF
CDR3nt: TGCGCCAGCAGCCAAGGACAGGGTTCCGGAAACACTGAAGCTTTCTTT

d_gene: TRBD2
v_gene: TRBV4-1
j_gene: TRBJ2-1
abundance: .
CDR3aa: CASSQDSGTSYNEQFF
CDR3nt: TGCGCCAGCAGCCAAGACAGCGGGACTAGCTACAATGAGCAGTTCTTC

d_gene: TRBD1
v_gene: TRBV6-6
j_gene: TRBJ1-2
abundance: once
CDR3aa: CASSYPTGQEGGYTF
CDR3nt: TGTGCCAGCAGTTACCCAACGGGACAGGAAGGGGGCTACACCTTC

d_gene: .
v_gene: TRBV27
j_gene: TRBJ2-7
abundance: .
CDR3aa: CASSLEGINEQYF
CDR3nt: TGTGCCAGCAGTCTCGAGGGCATTAACGAGCAGTACTTC

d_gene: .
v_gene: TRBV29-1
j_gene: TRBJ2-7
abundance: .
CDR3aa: CSARAGPEQYF
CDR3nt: TGCAGCGCCCGGGCGGGGCCCGAGCAGTACTTC

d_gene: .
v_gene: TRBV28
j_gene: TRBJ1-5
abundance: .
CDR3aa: CASSLPRRNQPQHF
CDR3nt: TGTGCCAGCAGTCTCCCCCGGAGAAATCAGCCCCAGCATTTT

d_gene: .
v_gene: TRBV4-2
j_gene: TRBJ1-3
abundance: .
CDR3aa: CASSQDSGHSGNTIYF
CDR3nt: TGTGCCAGCAGCCAAGATTCCGGGCACTCTGGAAACACCATATATTTT

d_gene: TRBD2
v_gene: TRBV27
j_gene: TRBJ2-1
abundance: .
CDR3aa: CASSAPSGRYNEQFF
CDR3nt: TGTGCCAGCAGTGCCCCTAGCGGGAGGTACAATGAGCAGTTCTTC